This TCR beta chain originates from a study of cytomegalovirus exposure and HLA in healthy donors. Germline V gene data show CDR1 as SGHDT and CDR2 as YYEEEE. This CDR3 region has 15 residues. Trimming took 4 bases from V and 6 from J, leaving 16 bases between them. Primers for the PCR totalled 60 Vbeta and 13 Jbeta. Clones were read by immunoSEQ multiplex PCR, and TCRdb kept only the in-frame ones, dropping some. The repertoire holds about 190,000 clones, 80% to 85% seen once, with roughly 2.1% in the top ten. The sequencing sample was made of PBMCs. V usage is TRBV5-6 and J usage is TRBJ1-4, with no clear D. The source of this sequence is a young woman in good health and CMV-seropositive. The CDR3 sequence is CASSTTGSEDEKLFF. The CDR3 DNA reads as TGTGCCAGCAGCACAACCGGCTCGGAGGATGAAAAACTGTTTTTT.